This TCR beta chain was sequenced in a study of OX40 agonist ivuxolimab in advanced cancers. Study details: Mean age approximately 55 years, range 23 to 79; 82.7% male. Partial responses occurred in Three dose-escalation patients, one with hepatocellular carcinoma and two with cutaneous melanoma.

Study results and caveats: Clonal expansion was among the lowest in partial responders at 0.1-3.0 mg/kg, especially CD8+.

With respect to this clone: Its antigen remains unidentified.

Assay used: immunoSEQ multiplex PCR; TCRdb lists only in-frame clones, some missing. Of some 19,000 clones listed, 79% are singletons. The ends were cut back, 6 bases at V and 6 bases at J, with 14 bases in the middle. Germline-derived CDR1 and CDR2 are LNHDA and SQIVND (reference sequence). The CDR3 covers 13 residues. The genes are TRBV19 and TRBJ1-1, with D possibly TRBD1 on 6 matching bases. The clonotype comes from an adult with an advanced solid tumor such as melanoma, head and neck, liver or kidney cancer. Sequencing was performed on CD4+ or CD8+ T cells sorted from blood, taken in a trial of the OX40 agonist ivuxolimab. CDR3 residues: CASRSTGYSEAFF. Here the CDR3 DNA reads TGTGCCAGTAGGTCAACAGGGTACTCTGAAGCTTTCTTT. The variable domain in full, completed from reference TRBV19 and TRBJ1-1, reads DGGITQSPKYLFRKEGQNVTLSCEQNLNHDAMYWYRQDPGQGLRLIYYSQIVNDFQKGDIAEGYSVSREKKESFPLTVTSAQKNPTAFYLCASRSTGYSEAFFGQGTRLTVV.